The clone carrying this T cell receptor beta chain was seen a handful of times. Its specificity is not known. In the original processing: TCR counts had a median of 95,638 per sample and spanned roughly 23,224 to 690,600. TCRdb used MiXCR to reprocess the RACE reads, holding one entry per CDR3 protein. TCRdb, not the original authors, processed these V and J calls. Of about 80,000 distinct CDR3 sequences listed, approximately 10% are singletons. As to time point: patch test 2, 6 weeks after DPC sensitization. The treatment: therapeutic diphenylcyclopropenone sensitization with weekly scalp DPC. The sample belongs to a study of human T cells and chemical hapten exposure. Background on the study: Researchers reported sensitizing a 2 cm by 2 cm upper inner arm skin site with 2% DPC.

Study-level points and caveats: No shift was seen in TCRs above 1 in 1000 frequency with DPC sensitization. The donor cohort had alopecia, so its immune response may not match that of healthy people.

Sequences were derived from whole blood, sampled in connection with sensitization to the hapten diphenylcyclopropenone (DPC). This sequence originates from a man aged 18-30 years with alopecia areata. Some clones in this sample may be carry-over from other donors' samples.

The CDR3 reads CASSRLPEETQYF. DNA of the CDR3: TGTGCCAGCAGTAGGCTACCGGAAGAGACCCAGTACTTC. V usage is TRBV27 and J usage is TRBJ2-5; no clear D. Germline CDR1 and CDR2: MNHEY and SMNVEV (reference sequence). This CDR3 has 13 amino acids. Deletions cut 5 bases from V and 3 bases from J, with 10 bases between.